The 24 T cell receptor beta chains below were found in one sample sequenced in a study of cytomegalovirus exposure and HLA in healthy donors. The PCR made use of 60 Vbeta and 13 Jbeta primers. The assay was immunoSEQ multiplex PCR, and TCRdb's table has in-frame clones only and misses some. Among 200,000 or so clones, around 86% were seen once, and the ten largest hold 5.5% to 7.5%. Sequencing input: PBMCs. These receptors all come from a woman in her 50s in good health and CMV-seropositive.

V is TRBV5-5 and J is TRBJ2-2; 8 positions match TRBD2. Germline values: CDR1 SGHKS, CDR2 YYEKEE (reference sequence). V trimming: 1 base; J trimming: 1 base; junction bases outside the gene matches: 0. The CDR3 runs 15 residues. The chain's CDR3 is CASSLRGGNTGELFF. For the CDR3, the DNA is TGTGCCAGCAGCTTGCGGGGGGGGAACACCGGGGAGCTGTTTTTT.

This clone occurred a few times. This sequence joins TRBV4-1 and TRBJ1-4; possible D gene TRBD1, 6 bases. Between the trimmed V and J ends, which lost 5 bases and 8 bases, there was a span of 18 bases. The CDR3 covers 15 residues. Germline V gene sequence: CDR1 MGHRA, CDR2 YSYEKL. The chain's CDR3 is CASSASGTGKEKLFF. CDR3 bases: TGCGCCAGCAGCGCATCCGGCACAGGGAAAGAAAAACTGTTTTTT.

The rearrangement uses TRBV19 and TRBJ2-2, with 10 bases matching TRBD2. The junction had 3 bases not matched to a gene; V was cut back by 5 bases and J by 3 bases. This CDR3 region has 15 residues. Germline loops: CDR1 LNHDA, CDR2 SQIVND (reference sequence). This CDR3 is CASSLTSGYTGELFF. In DNA, the CDR3 is TGTGCCAGTAGTTTGACTAGCGGGTACACCGGGGAGCTGTTTTTT. Complete variable domain (other parts from reference TRBV19 and TRBJ2-2): DGGITQSPKYLFRKEGQNVTLSCEQNLNHDAMYWYRQDPGQGLRLIYYSQIVNDFQKGDIAEGYSVSREKKESFPLTVTSAQKNPTAFYLCASSLTSGYTGELFFGEGSRLTVL.

This clone was observed a single time. The chain carries TRBV28 and TRBJ2-7, with D possibly matching TRBD1 (6 bases). From germline, CDR1 is MDHEN and CDR2 SYDVKM. The length of the CDR3 is 12 residues. V lost 8 bases and J 9 bases, leaving 17 bases between the germline ends. The DNA of the CDR3 is TGTGCCAGCCGGACAGTCGCGAAAGGGCAGTACTTC. Translation gives CASRTVAKGQYF.

The chain uses TRBV6-1 and TRBJ1-1; a possible D gene is TRBD1 (5 bases). The ends were cut back, 6 bases at V and 4 bases at J, with 15 bases in the middle. Per germline, CDR1 MNHNS and CDR2 SASEGT. The CDR3 contains 14 residues. Written as DNA, the CDR3 is TGTGCCAGCAGGCCCCAGGGAGGAGGCACTGAAGCTTTCTTT. Translation gives CASRPQGGGTEAFF.

The rearrangement joins TRBV28 to TRBJ1-6; D gene ambiguous. CDR1 is MDHEN, CDR2 SYDVKM, per germline. Trimming took 5 bases from V and 8 from J, leaving 16 bases between them. This CDR3 spans 15 amino acids. In DNA form, the CDR3 reads TGTGCCAGCAGTGCCCCGAGGGCACTGGATTCACCCCTCCACTTT. It specifies CASSAPRALDSPLHF.

The chain has TRBV6-6 and TRBJ1-2, with a possible D match to TRBD1 (6 bases). Germline loops: CDR1 MNHNY, CDR2 SVGAGI (reference sequence). The V end lost 2 bases, the J end lost 1 base, and 8 bases lay between the germline ends. This CDR3 is built from 14 residues. The CDR3: CASSYKDSNYGYTF. The CDR3 DNA sequence: TGTGCCAGCAGTTACAAGGACAGTAACTATGGCTACACCTTC.

This clone was counted a single time. V and J are TRBV2 and TRBJ1-2, with a possible D match to TRBD1 (5 bases). Germline CDR1 and CDR2: SNHLY and FYNNEI. The V gene lost 6 bases and the J gene lost 0 bases, with 11 bases spanning the gap. The CDR3 has 14 amino acids. CDR3 DNA sequence: TGTGCCAGCAGGTCGACAGCGACTAACTATGGCTACACCTTC. Translating it yields CASRSTATNYGYTF.

This rearrangement joins TRBV11-2 to TRBJ1-2; D is unresolved. Germline CDR1 and CDR2: SGHAT and FQNNGV. Trimming pared 1 base from V and 5 bases from J, leaving 11 bases between. The CDR3 has 14 amino acids. The CDR3 here is CASSLGPGVYGYTF. The CDR3 coding sequence is TGTGCCAGCAGCTTAGGTCCAGGCGTGTATGGCTACACCTTC.

This chain connects TRBV27 to TRBJ1-2; D is possibly TRBD1 (6 bases). The V gene's germline CDR1 is MNHEY and CDR2 SMNVEV (reference sequence). V was clipped by 6 bases and J by 4 bases, with 15 bases between them. The CDR3 covers 14 residues. The CDR3 DNA follows: TGTGCCAGCAGCCCTCCAGGACAGTCCTATGGCTACACCTTC. It yields the protein CASSPPGQSYGYTF.

This chain connects TRBV29-1 to TRBJ2-5; 7 nucleotides match TRBD1. Germline lookup yields CDR1 SQVTM and CDR2 ANQGSEA. Losses at the gene ends were 0 bases for V and 4 bases for J; bases not matched to a gene: 2. The length of the CDR3 is 13 residues. The CDR3: CSVEETGRETQYF. The DNA for the CDR3 is TGCAGCGTTGAAGAGACAGGGCGAGAGACCCAGTACTTC.

V gene TRBV10-3 combines with J gene TRBJ2-1; TRBD2 agrees at 13 bases. The ends lost 6 bases at V and 4 bases at J; junction bases unmatched: 18. Germline-derived CDR1 and CDR2 are ENHRY and SYGVKD. The length of the CDR3 is 20 residues. Written as DNA, the CDR3 is TGTGCCATCAGGGCCGGGGGCCAAACTAGCGGGAGGGGCACTTACAATGAGCAGTTCTTC. As protein: CAIRAGGQTSGRGTYNEQFF.

This sequence joins TRBV5-8 and TRBJ2-4, with D maybe TRBD1 (5 bases). The CDR3 has 13 residues. V lost 0 bases and J lost 8, with 9 bases in between. The germline V gene has CDR1 SGHTS and CDR2 YDEGEE. As DNA, the CDR3 is TGTGCCAGCAGCTTGGAGCAGGGCGACATTCAGTACTTC. Protein sequence: CASSLEQGDIQYF.

The chain has TRBV6-1 and TRBJ1-5; D possibly corresponds to TRBD1 (5 bases). V was clipped by 4 bases and J by 2 bases, with 12 bases between them. The germline gives CDR1 MNHNS, CDR2 SASEGT. This CDR3 is built from 15 residues. CDR3 sequence reads: CASSVVQGGNQPQHF. As DNA, the CDR3 is TGTGCCAGCAGTGTTGTTCAGGGCGGCAATCAGCCCCAGCATTTT.

V is TRBV6-1 and J is TRBJ2-1; the match to TRBD2 covers 10 bases. This CDR3 has 17 amino acids. The germline V gene has CDR1 MNHNS and CDR2 SASEGT. The V segment lost 0 bases and the J segment 9 bases; nucleotides outside the gene matches: 11. This CDR3 reads CASSEAFGTSVDSEQFF. CDR3 DNA sequence: TGTGCCAGCAGTGAAGCGTTCGGGACTAGCGTGGATAGTGAGCAGTTCTTC.

The CDR3 here is CASSFGLGHLSTDTQYF. DNA for the CDR3: TGTGCCAGCAGCTTCGGCCTAGGCCACCTGAGCACAGATACGCAGTATTTT. The V gene is TRBV11-3, the J gene TRBJ2-3, with D uncertain. Germline V gene lookup returns CDR1 SGHNT and CDR2 YENEEA. V shed 3 bases and J shed 0 bases, with 16 bases lying between them. The CDR3 extends over 17 amino acids.

J is TRBJ1-5 and V is TRBV5-5; no clear D. With 4 bases removed from V and 8 bases from J, the gap between germline ends came to 16 bases. The germline gives CDR1 SGHKS, CDR2 YYEKEE (reference sequence). CDR3 length: 14 amino acids. As DNA, the CDR3 is TGTGCCAGCAGCCAAAACACGGGGTGGGAGCCCCAGCATTTT. This translates into CASSQNTGWEPQHF. Using reference TRBV5-5 and TRBJ1-5 for the parts outside the CDR3, the full variable domain is DAGVTQSPTHLIKTRGQQVTLRCSPISGHKSVSWYQQVLGQGPQFIFQYYEKEERGRGNFPDRFSARQFPNYSSELNVNALLLGDSALYLCASSQNTGWEPQHFGDGTRLSIL.

The count of this clone is one. The rearrangement uses TRBV5-1 and TRBJ2-3; 7 bases fit TRBD2. Germline CDR1 is SGHRS and CDR2 is YFSETQ. V shed 1 base and J 3 bases; nucleotides not matched to a gene: 8. The CDR3 is 16 amino acids. CDR3 amino acids: CASSLSWGGKTDTQYF. The CDR3, as DNA: TGCGCCAGCAGCTTGAGTTGGGGGGGGAAGACAGATACGCAGTATTTT.

The chain links TRBV29-1 to TRBJ2-7; D is possibly TRBD1 (5 bases). The CDR3 spans 13 residues. The V gene lost 2 bases and the J gene lost 0 bases, with 8 bases spanning the gap. The V gene's germline CDR1 is SQVTM and CDR2 ANQGSEA. In nucleotides, the CDR3 is TGCAGCGTTGAAAGGGGCGGCTCCTACGAGCAGTACTTC. Residues: CSVERGGSYEQYF.

The chain links TRBV7-2 to TRBJ2-3, with D perhaps TRBD2 (6 bases). V was pared by 2 bases and J by 1 base, with 10 bases between. CDR3 length: 15 amino acids. Per germline, CDR1 SGHTA and CDR2 FQGNSA. This chain's CDR3 is CASSLRPGGTDTQYF. The DNA for the CDR3 is TGTGCCAGCAGCTTAAGACCGGGGGGCACAGATACGCAGTATTTT.

About this clone: The same CDR3 can be traced to other DNA sequences in this sample. The chain is built from TRBV2 and TRBJ2-1, with 8 bases identical to TRBD2. The CDR3 is 20 amino acids. With V trimmed by 6 bases and J by 0 bases, 19 bases remained unmatched. Looked up from germline, CDR1 is SNHLY and CDR2 is FYNNEI. The CDR3 protein is CASRAAGGRNRISSYNEQFF. DNA of the CDR3: TGTGCCAGCAGAGCTGCGGGGGGCAGAAACCGAATAAGCTCCTACAATGAGCAGTTCTTC.

This chain connects TRBV7-2 to TRBJ2-7; D possibly corresponds to TRBD2 (7 bases). The CDR3 contains 15 residues. The germline V gene encodes CDR1 SGHTA and CDR2 FQGNSA. The V end lost 8 bases, the J end lost 0 bases, and 17 bases lay between the germline ends. The CDR3 region has the DNA TGTGCCAGCTGCCGGTCGGGGGGCCTCTCCTACGAGCAGTACTTC. As protein: CASCRSGGLSYEQYF.

This clone was counted once. DNA of the CDR3: TGTGCCAGCAGTTCCGGGACAGGGAGACAGCCCCAGCATTTT. It translates to CASSSGTGRQPQHF. The rearrangement links TRBV28 to TRBJ1-5, with 9 bases lining up with TRBD1. The germline gives CDR1 MDHEN, CDR2 SYDVKM. The CDR3 covers 14 residues. The J segment lost 7 bases and the V segment lost 4 bases, leaving 5 bases of the junction unmatched.

The chain employs TRBV28 and TRBJ2-7, with 7 positions matching TRBD1. Germline CDR1 is MDHEN and CDR2 is SYDVKM. The CDR3 spans 12 residues. V lost 7 bases to trimming and J lost 0 bases; unmatched junction nucleotides: 0. The CDR3 loop reads CASTGGSYEQYF. In DNA form, the CDR3 reads TGTGCCAGCACAGGGGGCTCCTACGAGCAGTACTTC.